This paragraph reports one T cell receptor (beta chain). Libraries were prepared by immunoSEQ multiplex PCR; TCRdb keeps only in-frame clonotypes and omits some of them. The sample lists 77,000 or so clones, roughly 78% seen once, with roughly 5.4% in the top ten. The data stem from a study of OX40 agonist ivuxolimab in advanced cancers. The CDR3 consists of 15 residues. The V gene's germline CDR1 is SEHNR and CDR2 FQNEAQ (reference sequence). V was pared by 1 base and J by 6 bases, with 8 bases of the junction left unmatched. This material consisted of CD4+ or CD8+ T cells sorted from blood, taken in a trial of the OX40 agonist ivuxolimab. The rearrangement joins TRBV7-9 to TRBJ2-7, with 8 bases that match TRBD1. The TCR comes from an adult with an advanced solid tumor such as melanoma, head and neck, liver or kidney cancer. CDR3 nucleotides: TGTGCCAGCAGCTTAGGGCGGACAGGGTGGGCCGAGCAGTACTTC. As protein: CASSLGRTGWAEQYF. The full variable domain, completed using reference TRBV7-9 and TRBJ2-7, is DTGVSQNPRHKITKRGQNVTFRCDPISEHNRLYWYRQTLGQGPEFLTYFQNEAQLEKSRLLSDRFSAERPKGSFSTLEIQRTEQGDSAMYLCASSLGRTGWAEQYFGPGTRLTVT.